One sample yielded the 4 T cell receptor beta chains listed below, sequenced in a study of Graves' ophthalmopathy and Graves' hyperthyroidism. Amplifying from RNA transcripts, the study obtained TCR beta CDR3 regions. HTBI primers primed a first-round RT-PCR, and a second-round multiplex PCR followed. TCRdb reprocessed the multiplex PCR reads with MiXCR, giving one entry per CDR3 protein. This table holds 350,000 to 450,000 distinct CDR3 sequences, approximately 16% found once. Sequencing was carried out using peripheral blood. The receptors stem from a woman aged 18-30 years with Graves' ophthalmopathy.

This clonotype came up many times. The gene calls are TRBV7-2 and TRBJ2-2; D may be TRBD1 (6 bases). The V end was cut by 6 bases, the J end by 6 bases, with 14 bases between. The CDR3 extends over 14 amino acids. CDR1 is SGHTA and CDR2 is FQGNSA in the germline V gene. The CDR3 reads CASRLQGNPGELFF. The CDR3 DNA follows: TGTGCCAGCAGGTTACAGGGAAACCCCGGGGAGCTGTTTTTT.

Many counts were recorded for this clonotype. The chain combines TRBV6-2 or TRBV6-3 with TRBJ2-2; D gene uncertain. The V and J ends lost 2 bases and 5 bases respectively, with 9 bases between them. CDR3 length: 14 residues. Germline V gives CDR1 MNHEY, CDR2 SVGEGT. The CDR3 DNA reads TGTGCCAGCAGTTACCATATACCAACCGGGGAGCTGTTTTTT. Translated: CASSYHIPTGELFF.

CDR3 region: CSALSRGDFQETQYF. The CDR3 DNA is TGCAGTGCCCTTTCCCGCGGGGATTTCCAAGAGACCCAGTACTTC. V usage is TRBV20-1 and J usage is TRBJ2-5; a weak D match, TRBD2 (6 bases). The CDR3 length is 15 residues. With 6 bases removed from V and 1 base from J, the gap between germline ends came to 18 bases. Germline-derived CDR1 and CDR2 are DFQATT and SNEGSKA (reference sequence).

The CDR3 region has the DNA TGTGCCAGCACCTCAGGACAGGCTGAAGCTTTCTTT. It is translated as CASTSGQAEAFF. The genes are TRBV6-1 and TRBJ1-1; TRBD1 matches at 7 bases. This CDR3 has 12 residues. V was clipped by 7 bases and J by 6 bases; unmatched bases: 5. CDR1 and CDR2 from the germline V gene are MNHNS and SASEGT.